The next 20 T cell receptor beta chains were all read from a single sample in a study of T-cell memory formation after mild COVID-19. One entry per CDR3 protein, called by TCRdb with MiXCR from the 5' RACE reads. The sample has around 200,000 distinct CDR3 sequences; 20% to 25% are singletons. Specimen: PBMCs or a T cell subset sorted from them (not recorded which). These receptors were obtained from an adult woman who had mild COVID-19 (a few samples of this study predate the infection). Cell type and time point are not known.

V usage is TRBV7-8 and J usage is TRBJ2-3; D is ambiguous. The CDR3 extends over 13 amino acids. Deletions cut 6 bases from V and 3 bases from J, with 10 bases between. In germline, CDR1 is SGHVS, CDR2 FQNEAQ. In DNA form, the CDR3 reads TGTGCCAGCAGTTACTACTCGACAGATACGCAGTATTTT. It encodes CASSYYSTDTQYF.

Only a few counts were recorded for this clonotype. This chain links TRBV7-9 with TRBJ2-6; possible D gene TRBD1, 5 bases. Germline V gene data show CDR1 as SEHNR and CDR2 as FQNEAQ (reference sequence). The CDR3 is made up of 18 amino acids. V was shortened by 4 bases and J by 0 bases, with 16 bases between the two germline ends. This CDR3 reads CASSSTVQTISGANVLTF. In DNA, the CDR3 is TGTGCCAGCAGCTCGACAGTCCAGACGATCTCTGGGGCCAACGTCCTGACTTTC.

This clonotype has more than one count but fewer than ten. CDR3 loop: CASSFPLLIPSTDTQYF. In DNA, the CDR3 is TGTGCCAGCAGCTTCCCACTACTTATACCCAGCACAGATACGCAGTATTTT. This chain uses TRBV7-2 with TRBJ2-3; D remains unclear. The ends were cut back, 3 bases at V and 0 bases at J, with 16 bases in the middle. The CDR3 extends over 17 amino acids. Per germline, CDR1 SGHTA and CDR2 FQGNSA.

V usage is TRBV6-5 and J usage is TRBJ1-5; D remains ambiguous. The CDR3 consists of 16 residues. Germline V gene data show CDR1 as MNHEY and CDR2 as SVGAGI. The ends were cut back, 0 bases at V and 2 bases at J, with 11 bases in the middle. CDR3 coding DNA: TGTGCCAGCAGTTACTCACCCCCCTCGGGCAATCAGCCCCAGCATTTT. Protein: CASSYSPPSGNQPQHF.

In this sample, this clonotype turned up a few times. The rearrangement joins TRBV6-1 to TRBJ2-7; D unresolved. The CDR3 has 10 amino acids. Germline loops: CDR1 MNHNS, CDR2 SASEGT. V lost 4 bases, J lost 2 bases, and 0 bases lay in between. The CDR3 protein is CASSAYEQYF. The DNA for the CDR3 is TGTGCCAGCAGTGCCTACGAGCAGTACTTC.

Many counts were recorded for this clonotype. The CDR3 nucleotides read TGTGCCAGCAGTTTACGGCCAGGCTCCACCGGGGAGCTGTTTTTT. Its protein is CASSLRPGSTGELFF. The rearrangement links TRBV12-3 or TRBV12-4 to TRBJ2-2; D not certain. The CDR3 has 15 amino acids. With 2 bases removed from V and 4 bases from J, the gap between germline ends came to 11 bases.

This chain links TRBV6-5 with TRBJ2-7; 7 nucleotides align to TRBD2. V trimming: 0 bases; J trimming: 0 bases; junction bases outside the gene matches: 5. The germline CDR1 and CDR2 sequences are MNHEY and SVGAGI. The CDR3 loop spans 16 amino acids. The CDR3 spells CASSYSPAGSSYEQYF. The CDR3 nucleotides read TGTGCCAGCAGTTACTCACCAGCGGGGAGCTCCTACGAGCAGTACTTC.

V is TRBV9 and J is TRBJ2-1, with TRBD2 matching over 10 bases. Germline-derived CDR1 and CDR2 are SGDLS and YYNGEE. V shed 0 bases and J 8 bases; nucleotides not matched to a gene: 2. The CDR3 spans 14 residues. CDR3 sequence: CASSVAGTSDEQFF. CDR3 nucleotide sequence: TGTGCCAGCAGCGTAGCCGGGACTAGCGATGAGCAGTTCTTC.

The table lists this clonotype with a few counts. CDR3 in DNA: TGTGCCAGCAGCTTAAGTAGCGGGAGGCTCACAGATACGCAGTATTTT. Its translation: CASSLSSGRLTDTQYF. V and J are TRBV11-3 and TRBJ2-3; TRBD2 aligns across 10 bases. Germline-derived CDR1 and CDR2 are SGHNT and YENEEA. Trimming took 2 bases from V and 2 from J; bases not matched to a gene: 4. The length of the CDR3 is 16 residues.

The J gene is TRBJ2-3, the V gene TRBV29-1; 7 nucleotides align to TRBD2. V shed 5 bases and J 3 bases; nucleotides not matched to a gene: 5. This CDR3 is built from 13 residues. Germline CDR1 reads SQVTM; CDR2 reads ANQGSEA. The CDR3 sequence: CSVLPSGTDTQYF. In DNA form, the CDR3 reads TGCAGCGTTCTGCCTAGCGGAACAGATACGCAGTATTTT.

This sequence joins TRBV27 and TRBJ2-1; D gene unclear. Germline-derived CDR1 and CDR2 are MNHEY and SMNVEV (reference sequence). There are 13 residues in the CDR3. The V and J ends lost 1 base and 8 bases respectively, with 9 bases between them. The CDR3 here is CASSLFLGYEQFF. CDR3 DNA sequence: TGTGCCAGCAGTTTATTTCTCGGGTATGAGCAGTTCTTC.

There are a few counts of this clonotype. This chain connects TRBV7-9 to TRBJ1-6; the D is unclear. Germline-derived CDR1 and CDR2 are SEHNR and FQNEAQ (reference sequence). CDR3 length: 15 residues. Trimming stripped 4 bases from V and 10 bases from J, with 17 bases between. CDR3 nucleotide sequence: TGTGCCAGCAGCTACGAACCCGGGGTACCGTCACCCCTCCACTTT. As protein: CASSYEPGVPSPLHF.

This clonotype was seen a few times. The chain has TRBV12-3 or TRBV12-4 and TRBJ2-2; 7 nucleotides agree with TRBD1. This CDR3 region has 16 residues. With V trimmed by 5 bases and J by 6 bases, 12 bases remained unmatched. CDR3 DNA: TGTGCCAGCAGTCTGGAGACAGGGTTGGTCCCCGGGGAGCTGTTTTTT. Translation: CASSLETGLVPGELFF.

This clonotype was found a few times. The rearrangement links TRBV20-1 to TRBJ2-1, with 13 bases fitting TRBD2. With 5 bases clipped from V and 4 bases from J, the junction kept 5 bases outside the gene matches. Looked up from germline, CDR1 is DFQATT and CDR2 is SNEGSKA (reference sequence). There are 15 residues in the CDR3. In DNA, the CDR3 is TGCAGTGCTTCCGAACTAGCGGGAGGGTACAATGAGCAGTTCTTC. Translating it yields CSASELAGGYNEQFF.

This clonotype was picked up a small number of times. The chain combines TRBV20-1 with TRBJ2-1; no clear D. The ends were cut back, 5 bases at V and 8 bases at J, with 16 bases in the middle. Germline loops: CDR1 DFQATT, CDR2 SNEGSKA (reference sequence). This CDR3 spans 13 amino acids. CDR3 coding DNA: TGCAGTGCTTCAGTGTCCCGTTTCGATGAGCAGTTCTTC. It specifies CSASVSRFDEQFF.

This clonotype has just a few counts. This chain uses TRBV4-3 with TRBJ2-7; 8 nucleotides agree with TRBD2. Germline CDR1 LGHNA, CDR2 YSLEER. V gave up 0 bases and J gave up 3 bases; unmatched junction bases: 10. CDR3 length: 17 residues. DNA of the CDR3: TGCGCCAGCAGCCAAGACGCGGACAGCGGGGGTATCTACGAGCAGTACTTC. This encodes CASSQDADSGGIYEQYF.

This clonotype came up a few times. This chain connects TRBV2 to TRBJ2-6, with TRBD2 matching 7 bases. Trimming cost V 6 bases and J 1 base; bases outside gene matches: 3. Germline V gene sequence: CDR1 SNHLY, CDR2 FYNNEI. This CDR3 spans 15 amino acids. The CDR3 spells CASRGLGSGANVLTF. The DNA for the CDR3 is TGTGCCAGCAGAGGACTAGGGTCTGGGGCCAACGTCCTGACTTTC.

V usage is TRBV5-4 and J usage is TRBJ2-3, with D perhaps matching TRBD1 (6 bases). V was pared by 4 bases and J by 2 bases, with 14 bases between. Germline CDR1 reads SGHNT; CDR2 reads YYREEE (reference sequence). This CDR3 comprises 15 residues. The CDR3 spells CASSDGDTYTDTQYF. CDR3 DNA: TGTGCCAGCAGCGACGGGGACACCTACACAGATACGCAGTATTTT.

The sample holds a few counts of this clonotype. The J gene is TRBJ2-5, the V gene TRBV7-6, with no clear D. Germline V gene lookup returns CDR1 SGHVS and CDR2 FNYEAQ. With 3 bases removed from V and 3 bases from J, the gap between germline ends came to 11 bases. This CDR3 is built from 14 residues. For the CDR3, the DNA is TGTGCCAGCAGCTTTAGATTGGCTGAAGAGACCCAGTACTTC. Protein product: CASSFRLAEETQYF.

This clonotype was found a few times. This chain joins TRBV4-1 and TRBJ2-7; 10 bases map to TRBD1. CDR3 size: 15 residues. With V trimmed by 4 bases and J by 7 bases, 10 bases remained unmatched. Per germline, CDR1 MGHRA and CDR2 YSYEKL. The CDR3, as DNA: TGCGCCAGCAGCCCCCCGGGACAGGGGCGTGGGGAGCAGTACTTC. Translation: CASSPPGQGRGEQYF.